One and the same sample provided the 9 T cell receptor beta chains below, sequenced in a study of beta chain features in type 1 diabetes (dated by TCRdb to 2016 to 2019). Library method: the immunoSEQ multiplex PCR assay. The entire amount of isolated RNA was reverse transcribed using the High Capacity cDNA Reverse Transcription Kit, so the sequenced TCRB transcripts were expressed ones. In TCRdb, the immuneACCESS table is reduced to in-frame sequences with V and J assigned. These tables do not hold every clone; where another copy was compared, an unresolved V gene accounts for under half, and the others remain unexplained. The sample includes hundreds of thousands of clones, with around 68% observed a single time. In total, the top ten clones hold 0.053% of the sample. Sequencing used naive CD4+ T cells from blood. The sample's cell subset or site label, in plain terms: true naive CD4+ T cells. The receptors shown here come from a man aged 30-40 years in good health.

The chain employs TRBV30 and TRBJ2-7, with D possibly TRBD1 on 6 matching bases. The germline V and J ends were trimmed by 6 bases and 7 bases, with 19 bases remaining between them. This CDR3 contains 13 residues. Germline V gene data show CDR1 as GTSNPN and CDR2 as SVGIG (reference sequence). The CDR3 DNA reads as TGTGCCTGCCGCGAGGGGGATTTGGGAGAGCAGTACTTC. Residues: CACREGDLGEQYF.

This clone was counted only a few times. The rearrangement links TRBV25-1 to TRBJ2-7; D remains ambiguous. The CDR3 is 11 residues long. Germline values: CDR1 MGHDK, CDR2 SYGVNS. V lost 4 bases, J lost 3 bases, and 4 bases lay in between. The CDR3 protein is CASSAYYEQYF. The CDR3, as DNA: TGTGCCAGCAGTGCCTACTACGAGCAGTACTTC.

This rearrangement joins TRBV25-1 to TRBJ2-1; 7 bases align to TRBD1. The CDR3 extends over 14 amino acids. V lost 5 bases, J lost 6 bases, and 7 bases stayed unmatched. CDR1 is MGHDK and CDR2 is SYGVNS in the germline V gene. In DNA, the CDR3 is TGTGCCAGCAGTATACCGGGACAGAGCAATGAGCAGTTCTTC. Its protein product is CASSIPGQSNEQFF.

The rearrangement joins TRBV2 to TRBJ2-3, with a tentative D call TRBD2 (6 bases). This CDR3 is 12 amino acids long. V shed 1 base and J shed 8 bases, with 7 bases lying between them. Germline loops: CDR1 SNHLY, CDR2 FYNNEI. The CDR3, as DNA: TGTGCCAGCAGTGAAGGGGGAGGTACGCAGTATTTT. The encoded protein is CASSEGGGTQYF.

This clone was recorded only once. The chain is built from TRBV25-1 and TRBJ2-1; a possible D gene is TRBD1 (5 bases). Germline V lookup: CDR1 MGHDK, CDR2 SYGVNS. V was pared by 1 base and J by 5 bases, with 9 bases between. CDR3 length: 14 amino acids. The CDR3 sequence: CASSEWGSNNEQFF. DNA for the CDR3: TGTGCCAGCAGTGAATGGGGCAGCAACAATGAGCAGTTCTTC.

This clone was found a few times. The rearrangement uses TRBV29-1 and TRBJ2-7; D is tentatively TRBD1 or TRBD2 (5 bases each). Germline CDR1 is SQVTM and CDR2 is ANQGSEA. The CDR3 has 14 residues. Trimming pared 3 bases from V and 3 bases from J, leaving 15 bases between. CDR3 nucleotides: TGCAGCGTTGACGATCGTCGTGGGGGCTACGAGCAGTACTTC. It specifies CSVDDRRGGYEQYF.

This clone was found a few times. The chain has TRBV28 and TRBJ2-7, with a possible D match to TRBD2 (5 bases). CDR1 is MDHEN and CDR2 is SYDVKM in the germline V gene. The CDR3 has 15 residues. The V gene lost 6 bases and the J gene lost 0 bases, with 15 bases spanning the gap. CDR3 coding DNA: TGTGCCAGCAGCGGCGGGCCTACCAACTCCTACGAGCAGTACTTC. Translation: CASSGGPTNSYEQYF. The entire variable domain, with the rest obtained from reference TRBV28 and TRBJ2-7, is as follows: DVKVTQSSRYLVKRTGEKVFLECVQDMDHENMFWYRQDPGLGLRLIYFSYDVKMKEKGDIPEGYSVSREKKERFSLILESASTNQTSMYLCASSGGPTNSYEQYFGPGTRLTVT.

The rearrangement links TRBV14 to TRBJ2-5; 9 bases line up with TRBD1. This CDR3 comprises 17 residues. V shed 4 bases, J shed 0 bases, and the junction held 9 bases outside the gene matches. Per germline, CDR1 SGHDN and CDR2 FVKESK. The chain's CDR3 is CASSRWTGALYQETQYF. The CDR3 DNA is TGTGCCAGCAGCCGATGGACAGGGGCATTGTACCAAGAGACCCAGTACTTC.

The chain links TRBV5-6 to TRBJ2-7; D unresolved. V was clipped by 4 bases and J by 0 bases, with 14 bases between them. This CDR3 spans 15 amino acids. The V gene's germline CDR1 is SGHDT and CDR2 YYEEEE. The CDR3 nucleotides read TGTGCCAGCAGCACGGACCTTAAAGGCTCCTACGAGCAGTACTTC. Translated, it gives CASSTDLKGSYEQYF.